This record concerns one T cell receptor (beta chain) sequence. The entry originates in a study of blood T cell repertoires in COVID-19. The wider study: Both acute and convalescent COVID-19 samples were obtained from the United States, Italy and Spain. In each case, the material was cDNA or gDNA derived from T cells, B-cell-depleted T cells, or PBMCs.

In the authors' methods: Counts of nucleated cells, estimated from reference gene primer amplification, were obtained. TCRdb's copy holds only in-frame clones and misses some; the assay was immunoSEQ multiplex PCR. For V, J and clone size, that table is used; D and trimming come from the DNA. The sample lists 70,000 to 95,000 clones, around four fifths seen once, with 10% to 15% in the top ten. The germline CDR1 and CDR2 sequences are LNHDA and SQIVND (reference sequence). Deletions cut 4 bases from V and 4 bases from J, with 16 bases between. The CDR3 runs to 15 residues. The genes are TRBV19 and TRBJ1-2, with D hard to call. What was sequenced was peripheral blood. The receptor was isolated from a woman between 65 and 79 years old with active or convalescent COVID-19. The CDR3 region is CASSTWATRGYGYTF. CDR3 bases: TGTGCCAGTAGTACATGGGCTACTAGAGGCTATGGCTACACCTTC. The full variable domain, completed using reference TRBV19 and TRBJ1-2, is DGGITQSPKYLFRKEGQNVTLSCEQNLNHDAMYWYRQDPGQGLRLIYYSQIVNDFQKGDIAEGYSVSREKKESFPLTVTSAQKNPTAFYLCASSTWATRGYGYTFGSGTRLTVV.